The 30 T cell receptor beta chains listed next were all sequenced from one sample in a study of cytomegalovirus exposure and HLA in healthy donors. PCR employed 60 Vbeta and 13 Jbeta primers. The table came from immunoSEQ multiplex PCR; TCRdb's copy has only in-frame clones and leaves some out. This table lists 130,000 to 150,000 clones. Source material: PBMCs. Receptors were obtained from a man aged 35-49 years in good health and CMV-seronegative.

This chain connects TRBV29-1 to TRBJ1-1, with TRBD1 matching over 7 bases. This CDR3 is 13 amino acids long. Germline CDR1 is SQVTM and CDR2 is ANQGSEA. Trimming took 3 bases from V and 3 from J; bases not matched to a gene: 4. CDR3 protein: CSVETGFDTEAFF. The CDR3 DNA reads TGCAGCGTTGAGACAGGGTTCGACACTGAAGCTTTCTTT.

The rearrangement uses TRBV18 and TRBJ1-1; tentative D call: TRBD1 (5 bases). V lost 1 base to trimming and J lost 4 bases, with 7 bases between them. Germline CDR1 and CDR2: KGHSH and LQKENI. CDR3 size: 13 residues. The CDR3 DNA reads as TGTGCCAGCTCACCACAGGGGTCCACTGAAGCTTTCTTT. Protein sequence: CASSPQGSTEAFF.

The chain couples TRBV5-1 to TRBJ2-1; 13 bases align to TRBD2. V shed 4 bases, J shed 6 bases, and the junction held 4 bases outside the gene matches. Per germline, CDR1 SGHRS and CDR2 YFSETQ. CDR3 length: 15 amino acids. CDR3 in DNA: TGCGCCAGCAGCCAACGGACTAGCGGGGGCAATGAGCAGTTCTTC. The encoded protein is CASSQRTSGGNEQFF.

Concerning this clone: One junction end does not reproduce the germline sequence, and a read error may be involved. V and J are TRBV7-2 and TRBJ1-2; 9 bases are shared with TRBD1. This CDR3 is 13 amino acids long. Germline-derived CDR1 and CDR2 are SGHTA and FQGNSA. The CDR3 protein is CASSTRDRVTANF. In DNA form, the CDR3 reads TGTGCCAGCAGCACCCGGGACAGGGTAACGGCTAACTTC.

The gene calls are TRBV4-2 and TRBJ1-1, with TRBD1 matching 7 bases. Germline V gene lookup returns CDR1 LGHNA and CDR2 YNFKEQ. V lost 4 bases to trimming and J lost 2 bases; unmatched junction nucleotides: 4. CDR3 length: 14 amino acids. CDR3 sequence: CASSLTGANTEAFF. CDR3 DNA: TGTGCCAGCAGCCTAACAGGGGCCAACACTGAAGCTTTCTTT.

The chain carries TRBV7-6 and TRBJ2-3; D perhaps matches TRBD2 (7 bases). With 5 bases removed from V and 5 bases from J, the gap between germline ends came to 17 bases. This CDR3 is built from 15 residues. Germline lookup yields CDR1 SGHVS and CDR2 FNYEAQ. The CDR3 DNA sequence: TGTGCCAGCAGCCCCCTGGGGGGGGCCAAAGATACGCAGTATTTT. Protein product: CASSPLGGAKDTQYF.

This chain joins TRBV28 and TRBJ1-2; D not certain. V lost 4 bases and J 13 bases, leaving 19 bases between the germline ends. Germline V gene lookup returns CDR1 MDHEN and CDR2 SYDVKM. The CDR3 runs 13 residues. The CDR3 DNA follows: TGTGCCAGCAGTTCGACGGATACTATGGAGTGCACCTTC. Translated, it gives CASSSTDTMECTF.

The chain uses TRBV4-1 and TRBJ1-5; D might be TRBD1 (6 bases). V lost 0 bases, J lost 0 bases, and 9 bases lay in between. The CDR3 runs to 16 residues. Germline V gene lookup returns CDR1 MGHRA and CDR2 YSYEKL. The CDR3 DNA is TGCGCCAGCAGCCAAGAAAAAGGGGGTAGCAATCAGCCCCAGCATTTT. Translation: CASSQEKGGSNQPQHF.

The gene calls are TRBV6-5 and TRBJ1-2, with TRBD1 matching 9 bases. J lost 7 bases, V lost 4 bases, and 4 bases had no gene match. Germline CDR1 and CDR2: MNHEY and SVGAGI. The CDR3 length is 13 residues. The CDR3, as DNA: TGTGCCAGCAGTTCCGGGACAGGGTTTGGCTACACCTTC. It is translated as CASSSGTGFGYTF.

The gene calls are TRBV6-6 and TRBJ2-2; maybe TRBD2 (6 bases). Trimming pared 6 bases from V and 4 bases from J, leaving 15 bases between. This CDR3 is 15 amino acids long. Germline CDR1 reads MNHNY; CDR2 reads SVGAGI (reference sequence). The CDR3 here is CASSRLADLTGELFF. The CDR3 nucleotides are TGTGCCAGCAGCCGTTTAGCGGATCTCACCGGGGAGCTGTTTTTT.

J is TRBJ2-4 and V is TRBV21-1; the DNA was not compared with TRBD2, the D call given in the table. TRBV21-1 represents a pseudogene. CDR3 length: 15 residues. DNA for the CDR3: TGTGCCAGCAGCAAAGAACCGGGTCCCAAAAACATTCAGTACTTC. Amino acid sequence: CASSKEPGPKNIQYF.

CDR3 region: CASSPQGGASYEQYF. The DNA for the CDR3 is TGTGCCAGCTCACCACAGGGTGGGGCTTCCTACGAGCAGTACTTC. The genes are TRBV18 and TRBJ2-7; D is possibly TRBD1 (5 bases). The CDR3 has 15 amino acids. Germline CDR1 is KGHSH and CDR2 is LQKENI. The V end lost 1 base, the J end lost 1 base, and 11 bases lay between the germline ends.

This sequence joins TRBV7-3 and TRBJ2-7; TRBD2 matches at 9 bases. Germline assignment: CDR1 SGHTA and CDR2 FQGTGA. V trimming: 3 bases; J trimming: 2 bases; junction bases outside the gene matches: 5. CDR3 size: 15 residues. The CDR3, as DNA: TGTGCCAGCAGCTTGGCTAGCGGGGCAACCTACGAGCAGTACTTC. It yields the protein CASSLASGATYEQYF.

The chain uses TRBV6-1 and TRBJ1-6; no clear D. Deletions cut 3 bases from V and 2 bases from J, with 8 bases between. The CDR3 sequence is 15 residues long. From germline, CDR1 is MNHNS and CDR2 SASEGT. This CDR3 reads CASSEGGTYNSPLHF. CDR3 nucleotide sequence: TGTGCCAGCAGTGAGGGAGGGACCTATAATTCACCCCTCCACTTT.

Notes on this clone: Other DNA sequences in the sample encode the same CDR3. The genes are TRBV6-5 and TRBJ2-5, with TRBD1 matching over 7 bases. J was trimmed by 2 bases and V by 3 bases; bases with no gene match: 3. Germline V gene sequence: CDR1 MNHEY, CDR2 SVGAGI. The CDR3 spans 14 residues. CDR3 sequence reads: CASSYSGGQETQYF. CDR3 bases: TGTGCCAGCAGTTATTCAGGGGGTCAAGAGACCCAGTACTTC.

As for this clone: Because the CDR3's place on the DNA is in doubt, the DNA is left out and the CDR3 is given as listed by TCRdb. The rearrangement uses TRBV19 and TRBJ1-5. Per the germline V gene, CDR1 is LNHDA and CDR2 is SQIVND (reference sequence). The CDR3 is 14 amino acids long, termini counted. This CDR3 is CASTSDSSYQPQHF.

The chain links TRBV7-6 to TRBJ2-7; 9 positions agree with TRBD1. Unmatched junction bases numbered 4, after V lost 3 bases and J lost 4 bases. Germline V gene sequence: CDR1 SGHVS, CDR2 FNYEAQ. This CDR3 spans 14 amino acids. The CDR3 coding sequence is TGTGCCAGCAGCTTTGGGACAGGGACATACGAGCAGTACTTC. Encoded protein: CASSFGTGTYEQYF. The entire variable domain, with the rest obtained from reference TRBV7-6 and TRBJ2-7, is as follows: GAGVSQSPRYKVTKRGQDVALRCDPISGHVSLYWYRQALGQGPEFLTYFNYEAQQDKSGLPNDRFSAERPEGSISTLTIQRTEQRDSAMYRCASSFGTGTYEQYFGPGTRLTVT.

The rearrangement joins TRBV19 to TRBJ2-3; TRBD2 matches at 9 bases. Germline V lookup: CDR1 LNHDA, CDR2 SQIVND (reference sequence). This CDR3 contains 15 residues. With V trimmed by 9 bases and J by 5 bases, 12 bases remained unmatched. The CDR3 coding sequence is TGTGCCAGCCGGAGTATAGCGGGGGTAGGAGATACGCAGTATTTT. Amino acid sequence: CASRSIAGVGDTQYF.

For the CDR3, the DNA is TGTGCCAGCAGCGGGTTGCCGGGGGGCAGTGGCTCACCCCTCCACTTT. Translated, it gives CASSGLPGGSGSPLHF. The gene calls are TRBV2 and TRBJ1-6; D may be TRBD1 (6 bases). Germline assignment: CDR1 SNHLY and CDR2 FYNNEI. V lost 6 bases, J lost 10 bases, and 22 bases lay in between. The CDR3 totals 16 residues.

The chain uses TRBV27 and TRBJ1-3; D is unresolved. This CDR3 contains 15 residues. The V end was cut by 6 bases, the J end by 4 bases, with 16 bases between. Germline V gives CDR1 MNHEY, CDR2 SMNVEV (reference sequence). CDR3 in DNA: TGTGCCAGCAGGCCGGGAGCCCGGCTCGGAAACACCATATATTTT. It codes for CASRPGARLGNTIYF.

The V gene is TRBV7-8, the J gene TRBJ2-3, with TRBD2 matching over 7 bases. The germline V gene has CDR1 SGHVS and CDR2 FQNEAQ. There are 17 residues in the CDR3. Trimming took 2 bases from V and 1 from J; bases not matched to a gene: 9. This CDR3 is CASSLLGGGGGTDTQYF. CDR3 DNA sequence: TGTGCCAGCAGCTTACTTGGCGGGGGAGGGGGCACAGATACGCAGTATTTT.

This chain links TRBV28 with TRBJ2-7, with a tentative D call TRBD1 (5 bases). The ends were cut back, 6 bases at V and 2 bases at J, with 17 bases in the middle. The CDR3 consists of 15 residues. Germline V gene data show CDR1 as MDHEN and CDR2 as SYDVKM. This chain's CDR3 is CASSLFRASPYEQYF. DNA for the CDR3: TGTGCCAGCAGCCTTTTCAGGGCCTCCCCCTACGAGCAGTACTTC.

The rearrangement links TRBV7-2 to TRBJ1-3; possibly TRBD1 for D (5 bases). The CDR3 contains 14 residues. CDR1 is SGHTA and CDR2 is FQGNSA in the germline V gene. Trimming pared 3 bases from V and 2 bases from J, leaving 8 bases between. CDR3 protein: CASSLGQAGNTIYF. Written as DNA, the CDR3 is TGTGCCAGCAGCTTGGGGCAGGCTGGAAACACCATATATTTT.

The chain carries TRBV7-2 and TRBJ1-6, with D maybe TRBD1 (6 bases). CDR3 size: 15 residues. Germline CDR1 reads SGHTA; CDR2 reads FQGNSA. V was cut by 3 bases and J by 9 bases, with 15 bases left in between. The CDR3: CASSFFTGKGSPLHF. For the CDR3, the DNA is TGTGCCAGCAGCTTCTTTACAGGGAAGGGTTCACCCCTCCACTTT.

The gene calls are TRBV7-2 and TRBJ2-3; 10 bases fit TRBD2. The trim removed 5 bases at V and 2 bases at J, leaving 7 bases unmatched. CDR3 length: 16 residues. From germline, CDR1 is SGHTA and CDR2 FQGNSA. As DNA, the CDR3 is TGTGCCAGCAGCCCCGGGACTAGCGAGACCACAGATACGCAGTATTTT. The encoded protein is CASSPGTSETTDTQYF.

The V and J genes are TRBV29-1 and TRBJ2-5; no firm D call. The CDR3 is made up of 13 amino acids. CDR1 and CDR2 (germline): SQVTM, ANQGSEA. The V end was cut by 4 bases, the J end by 1 base, with 10 bases between. The CDR3 region has the DNA TGCAGCGTTGTTGCCGCGGTCCAAGAGACCCAGTACTTC. Translating it yields CSVVAAVQETQYF.

V is TRBV5-1 and J is TRBJ1-1, with 8 positions matching TRBD1. V shed 4 bases and J 1 base; nucleotides not matched to a gene: 3. Germline assignment: CDR1 SGHRS and CDR2 YFSETQ. CDR3 size: 14 residues. CDR3 DNA sequence: TGCGCCAGCAGCGCCGGGACAGGGAACACTGAAGCTTTCTTT. It translates to CASSAGTGNTEAFF.

In DNA, the CDR3 is TGTGCCAGCAGAATGGCAGGGGGGAACAACGAGCAGTACTTC. Protein: CASRMAGGNNEQYF. The rearrangement uses TRBV6-1 and TRBJ2-7, with a possible D match to TRBD1 (7 bases). Germline CDR1 is MNHNS and CDR2 is SASEGT. This CDR3 contains 14 residues. V was cut by 6 bases and J by 5 bases, with 17 bases left in between.

The CDR3 reads CASRGQGANTEAFF. CDR3 coding DNA: TGTGCCAGCAGAGGACAGGGGGCGAACACTGAAGCTTTCTTT. The chain links TRBV25-1 to TRBJ1-1; 11 nucleotides agree with TRBD1. Germline-derived CDR1 and CDR2 are MGHDK and SYGVNS. Trimming cost V 6 bases and J 1 base; bases outside gene matches: 1. This CDR3 is built from 14 residues.

The chain is built from TRBV27 and TRBJ2-3; TRBD2 aligns across 8 bases. Losses at the gene ends were 2 bases for V and 5 bases for J; bases not matched to a gene: 3. The germline gives CDR1 MNHEY, CDR2 SMNVEV (reference sequence). There are 14 residues in the CDR3. The CDR3 spells CASSLQRGRDTQYF. The DNA for the CDR3 is TGTGCCAGCAGTTTACAGCGGGGGAGAGATACGCAGTATTTT.